The rows below give T cell receptor beta chains drawn from one sample of a study of chemoradiotherapy in HPV16-positive cancers. Clones were sequenced by immunoSEQ multiplex PCR, and TCRdb holds only the in-frame ones, with some missing. The sample consists of 8,100 or so clones, around 74% of them appearing once. Sequencing was performed on tumor tissue, taken from a patient who underwent chemoradiotherapy. These receptors all stem from a human donor with HPV-associated anogenital cancer. The CDR3 runs from the conserved cysteine through the conserved F or W. Fields, in order: clone size, D gene, V gene, J gene, CDR3 DNA, CDR3 protein. D genes are given only for firm matches. Expanded clones are given a class, and other clones once, few, many or no size at all.

>few|-|TRBV25-1|TRBJ2-1
TGTGCCAGCAGGGGGACACGAGCCTACAATGAGCAGTTCTTC
CASRGTRAYNEQFF
>-|-|TRBV7-9|TRBJ2-1
TGTGCCAGCAGCCCCCTGGGAGACGGTTACAATGAGCAGTTCTTC
CASSPLGDGYNEQFF
>once|TRBD1|TRBV9|TRBJ1-4
TGTGCCAGCAGCATAGCGGACAGGGGGAAACTGTTTTTT
CASSIADRGKLFF
>-|-|TRBV11-2|TRBJ2-4
TGTGCCAGCGGGCAGGGTGAAGCCAAAAACATTCAGTACTTC
CASGQGEAKNIQYF
>-|-|TRBV5-1|TRBJ2-3
TGCGCCAGCAGCTTTCCCAGGGGTGGCACAGATACGCAGTATTTT
CASSFPRGGTDTQYF
>-|-|TRBV10-3|TRBJ2-6
TGTGCCATCAGTGAGGGGTTTCACAGCTCTGGGGCCAACGTCCTGACTTTC
CAISEGFHSSGANVLTF
>large|-|TRBV7-9|TRBJ1-2
TGTGCCAGCTCAGGTAGTCTTGCCTATGGCTACACCTTC
CASSGSLAYGYTF
>-|-|TRBV19|TRBJ2-3
TGTGCCAGTAGTAGGGACTTCCGGGATACGCAGTATTTT
CASSRDFRDTQYF
>-|TRBD1|TRBV30|TRBJ1-2
TGTGCCTGGACGATAGAAGACAGGGCCTATGGCTACACCTTC
CAWTIEDRAYGYTF
>-|-|TRBV19|TRBJ2-7
TGTGCCAGTAGTACCTCGGACGGCCGCTCCTACGAGCAGTACTTC
CASSTSDGRSYEQYF
>-|TRBD2|TRBV13|TRBJ2-7
TGTGCCAGCAGCCTCACCGGCGGGGGGATGACCTACGAGCAGTACTTC
CASSLTGGGMTYEQYF
>-|TRBD1|TRBV30|TRBJ2-2
TGTGCCTGGAGTGTACAGGGGGCCGGGGAGCTGTTTTTT
CAWSVQGAGELFF
>-|-|TRBV7-9|TRBJ2-2
TGTGCCAGCAGCTTCCAGGGACCCGGGGAGCTGTTTTTT
CASSFQGPGELFF
>-|TRBD1|TRBV19|TRBJ2-7
TGTGCCAGTAGTACCGGACAGGGTCCCTACGAGCAGTACTTC
CASSTGQGPYEQYF
>-|TRBD1|TRBV14|TRBJ1-1
TGTGCCAGCAGCCGCCTTTACAGAGACAGGGACAACACTGAAGCTTTCTTT
CASSRLYRDRDNTEAFF
>-|TRBD2|TRBV4-1|TRBJ2-7
TGCGCCAGCAGCCAAGGGAGCGGGGGGGCCTACGAGCAGTACTTC
CASSQGSGGAYEQYF
>-|-|TRBV7-9|TRBJ1-2
TGTGCCAGCAGCTTACAGGAGAACTATGGCTACACCTTC
CASSLQENYGYTF
>-|-|TRBV7-9|TRBJ2-2
TGTGCCAGCAGCTTACTCTCGGGGGTGTTTTTT
CASSLLSGVFF
>-|TRBD1|TRBV5-1|TRBJ1-6
TGCGCCAGCAGCGCCGGGACAGGAAGCTCCTATAATTCACCCCTCCACTTT
CASSAGTGSSYNSPLHF
>few|TRBD1|TRBV7-9|TRBJ1-2
TGTGCCAGCAGCCCGGGACAGGATTATGGCTACACCTTC
CASSPGQDYGYTF
>-|-|TRBV4-2|TRBJ1-2
TGTGCCAGCAGCCAAGGACAGAGGGGTGGCTACACCTTC
CASSQGQRGGYTF
>-|TRBD1|TRBV6-5|TRBJ1-2
TGTGCCAGCAGAATGCTATGGACAGGGCGCTATGGCTACACCTTC
CASRMLWTGRYGYTF
>-|TRBD1|TRBV7-9|TRBJ1-4
TGTGCCAGCAGCTTCCGACAGGGGGATGAAAAACTGTTTTTT
CASSFRQGDEKLFF
>-|TRBD1|TRBV7-9|TRBJ1-2
TGTGCCAGCACGGGACAGATGAACTATGGCTACACCTTC
CASTGQMNYGYTF
>-|TRBD1|TRBV5-1|TRBJ2-7
TGCGCCAGCAGCGTGACAGGGGATTCCTACGAGCAGTACTTC
CASSVTGDSYEQYF
>-|-|TRBV27|TRBJ2-1
TGTGCCAGCAGCCCAGGGAATAGCGGTGAGCAGTTCTTC
CASSPGNSGEQFF
>-|TRBD1|TRBV10-2|TRBJ1-2
TGCGCCAGCAGTGAAAACTCCGGACAGGGACCCCTTTACTATGGCTACACCTTC
CASSENSGQGPLYYGYTF
>few|TRBD1|TRBV9|TRBJ2-7
TGTGCCAGCAGCGTAGAGGGGACAGGGGGCTACGAGCAGTACTTC
CASSVEGTGGYEQYF
>-|TRBD2|TRBV9|TRBJ2-5
TGTGCCAGCAGCGTCCGTCCTAGCGGGGGGAAAGAGACCCAGTACTTC
CASSVRPSGGKETQYF
>-|-|TRBV5-4|TRBJ1-3
TGTGCCAGCAGCGCCAGGACGTCTGGAAACACCATATATTTT
CASSARTSGNTIYF
>-|-|TRBV5-4|TRBJ2-7
TGTGCCAGCAGCCGGGGCGGGACAGTCAGTTACGAGCAGTACTTC
CASSRGGTVSYEQYF
>-|-|TRBV29-1|TRBJ2-7
TGCAGCGTTGAAACAGGACAAGCGGTCCGCGAGCAGTACTTC
CSVETGQAVREQYF
>-|-|TRBV13|TRBJ2-1
TGTGCCAGCAGCCCGGAGGGCCATGGCCACAATGAGCAGTTCTTC
CASSPEGHGHNEQFF
>-|-|TRBV5-1|TRBJ1-5
TGCGCCAGCAGCTTGGCCCCACGTCAGCCCCAGCATTTT
CASSLAPRQPQHF
>-|TRBD1|TRBV6-1|TRBJ1-5
TGTGCCAGCAGTTTCGGACAGGGCAATCAGCCCCAGCATTTT
CASSFGQGNQPQHF
>medium-sized|-|TRBV4-1|TRBJ1-1
TGCGCCAGCAGCCACCGGTCGCCCTTGAACACTGAAGCTTTCTTT
CASSHRSPLNTEAFF
>-|TRBD1|TRBV7-9|TRBJ2-7
TGTGCCAGCAGCTCCTGGGGGGGACAGGGGGCGTACGAGCAGTACTTC
CASSSWGGQGAYEQYF
>-|-|TRBV4-1|TRBJ2-7
TGCGCCAGCAGCCGAGGGGGAGGGGCACCTGGGCCCTACGAGCAGTACTTC
CASSRGGGAPGPYEQYF
>once|TRBD1|TRBV5-1|TRBJ2-1
TGCGCCAGTTGGGACAGGAGTAATGAGCAGTTCTTC
CASWDRSNEQFF
>-|-|TRBV4-1|TRBJ1-1
TGCGCCAGCAGCCAAGATTCGGGGGGTCCTGAAGCTTTCTTT
CASSQDSGGPEAFF
>-|TRBD1|TRBV30|TRBJ2-4
TGTGCCTGGCGGGGACAGAGCAAAAACATTCAGTACTTC
CAWRGQSKNIQYF
>-|-|TRBV5-1|TRBJ1-4
TGCGCCAGCAGCTTGGGCTGGCTTTCAACTAATGAAAAACTGTTTTTT
CASSLGWLSTNEKLFF
>few|-|TRBV2|TRBJ2-4
TGTGCCAGATTCTCCAGGGCCAAAAACATTCAGTACTTC
CARFSRAKNIQYF
>-|-|TRBV30|TRBJ1-1
TGTGCCTGGAGTGTGAGTCAGTACACTGAAGCTTTCTTT
CAWSVSQYTEAFF
>-|TRBD1|TRBV29-1|TRBJ2-7
TGCAGCGTTGCCCCGGGACAGGGCGGATACGAGCAGTACTTC
CSVAPGQGGYEQYF
>few|-|TRBV5-1|TRBJ2-3
TGCGCCAGCAGCTTCGAGAGGGCAGATACGCAGTATTTT
CASSFERADTQYF
>-|-|TRBV19|TRBJ2-3
TGTGCCAGTAGTATTTTTGCGCGTCGGGAAGATACGCAGTATTTT
CASSIFARREDTQYF
>-|-|TRBV7-4|TRBJ1-2
TGTGCCAGCAGCCGTGGCCATGGTTACACCTTC
CASSRGHGYTF
>few|TRBD1|TRBV5-4|TRBJ1-1
TGTGCCAGCAGCTTGGTTGGACAGGACACTGAAGCTTTCTTT
CASSLVGQDTEAFF
>-|-|TRBV11-1|TRBJ2-3
TGTGCCAGCAGCTTAGACCAGGGGAGGACTTACACAGATACGCAGTATTTT
CASSLDQGRTYTDTQYF
>-|-|TRBV6-5|TRBJ1-2
TGTGCCAGCAGTTACGTCAGTTCCTATGGCTACACCTTC
CASSYVSSYGYTF
>-|TRBD2|TRBV7-9|TRBJ2-3
TGTGCCAGCGGACTAGCGGGGCGGGAAGATACGCAGTATTTT
CASGLAGREDTQYF
>-|-|TRBV6-6|TRBJ1-1
TGTGCCAGCAGTTACCCATCGGCTACTGAAGCTTTCTTT
CASSYPSATEAFF